This entry lists 18 T cell receptor beta chains sequenced from one sample in a study of blood T cell repertoires in COVID-19. Using immunoSEQ multiplex PCR, the repertoire was profiled, and TCRdb retains in-frame clones only, with some absent. The repertoire has roughly 400,000 clones, around nine tenths of them found once; the top ten carry approximately 9.3%. The sequenced sample consisted of PBMCs or T cells enriched from blood (not recorded which). These receptors all stem from a woman aged 50 to 60 who had recovered from COVID-19.

V is TRBV4-3 and J is TRBJ2-7; 7 bases are shared with TRBD2. V trimming: 5 bases; J trimming: 0 bases; junction bases outside the gene matches: 7. The CDR3 sequence is 15 residues long. The germline gives CDR1 LGHNA, CDR2 YSLEER. CDR3 bases: TGCGCCAGCAGCAACCTACTAGCGTCCTCCTACGAGCAGTACTTC. This encodes CASSNLLASSYEQYF.

The chain recombines TRBV30 with TRBJ1-2; 9 bases are a match to TRBD1. Germline assignment: CDR1 GTSNPN and CDR2 SVGIG (reference sequence). The J segment lost 4 bases and the V segment lost 2 bases, leaving 5 bases of the junction unmatched. This CDR3 region has 14 residues. CDR3 protein: CAWSFWTGAYGYTF. In nucleotides, the CDR3 is TGTGCCTGGAGTTTTTGGACAGGGGCCTATGGCTACACCTTC.

The rearrangement uses TRBV28 and TRBJ2-2, with a weak D call TRBD1 (5 bases). Trimming left V 8 bases short and J 0 bases short, with 10 bases between. The germline V gene encodes CDR1 MDHEN and CDR2 SYDVKM. The CDR3 runs 14 residues. CDR3 in DNA: TGTGCCAGCGATGACAGTACGAACACCGGGGAGCTGTTTTTT. It codes for CASDDSTNTGELFF.

This clone was detected only once. The chain couples TRBV9 to TRBJ2-5; D may be TRBD2 (6 bases). V was trimmed by 0 bases and J by 0 bases, leaving 9 bases between them. This CDR3 region has 15 residues. Looked up from germline, CDR1 is SGDLS and CDR2 is YYNGEE. CDR3 DNA: TGTGCCAGCAGCGTAGTGGCGGGGAACCAAGAGACCCAGTACTTC. Amino acids: CASSVVAGNQETQYF.

The chain combines TRBV3-1 (or the pseudogene TRBV3-2) with TRBJ2-5; 12 nucleotides align to TRBD2. Trimming took 4 bases from V and 5 from J; bases not matched to a gene: 8. The CDR3 runs to 16 residues. Germline V lookup: CDR1 LGHDT, CDR2 YNNKEL (reference sequence). CDR3 region: CASSRGLAGIGETQYF. In DNA, the CDR3 is TGTGCCAGCAGCCGCGGACTAGCGGGGATCGGGGAGACCCAGTACTTC.

The chain employs TRBV6-5 and TRBJ1-1; D perhaps matches TRBD1 (6 bases). This CDR3 region has 14 residues. V was cut by 2 bases and J by 3 bases, with 10 bases left in between. The germline gives CDR1 MNHEY, CDR2 SVGAGI. CDR3 sequence (DNA): TGTGCCAGCAGTTACGGGACACCCTACACTGAAGCTTTCTTT. As protein: CASSYGTPYTEAFF.

This chain joins TRBV7-2 and TRBJ2-7, with 7 bases identical to TRBD1. CDR3 size: 15 residues. Germline V gene sequence: CDR1 SGHTA, CDR2 FQGNSA. The V gene end was trimmed by 0 bases and the J gene end by 3 bases; junction bases not matched to a gene: 5. The CDR3 protein is CASSLARTGFYEQYF. CDR3 DNA sequence: TGTGCCAGCAGCTTAGCCCGGACAGGCTTCTACGAGCAGTACTTC.

The rearrangement joins TRBV24-1 to TRBJ2-1, with TRBD1 as a possible D gene (6 bases). The V gene's germline CDR1 is KGHDR and CDR2 SFDVKD. With 0 bases removed from V and 9 bases from J, the gap between germline ends came to 20 bases. This CDR3 spans 17 amino acids. In DNA, the CDR3 is TGTGCCACCAGTGATTTGACACTTGGGGGCCGGGGATCTGAGCAGTTCTTC. As protein: CATSDLTLGGRGSEQFF.

This chain joins TRBV27 and TRBJ1-3, with 8 bases identical to TRBD1. With V trimmed by 6 bases and J by 2 bases, 9 bases remained unmatched. Germline CDR1 reads MNHEY; CDR2 reads SMNVEV (reference sequence). The CDR3 runs to 16 residues. DNA of the CDR3: TGTGCCAGCAGGGCCGGGACAGGCAATACTGGAAACACCATATATTTT. Translating it yields CASRAGTGNTGNTIYF.

This clone was found once. This chain connects TRBV5-4 to TRBJ1-1; 8 nucleotides agree with TRBD1. Germline lookup yields CDR1 SGHNT and CDR2 YYREEE (reference sequence). Unmatched junction bases numbered 8, after V lost 2 bases and J lost 2 bases. The CDR3 covers 16 residues. The CDR3 sequence: CASSFPPGTGNTEAFF. The CDR3 nucleotides are TGTGCCAGCAGCTTCCCCCCGGGGACAGGCAACACTGAAGCTTTCTTT. Looking up the rest from reference TRBV5-4 and TRBJ1-1 gives the full variable domain: ETGVTQSPTHLIKTRGQQVTLRCSSQSGHNTVSWYQQALGQGPQFIFQYYREEENGRGNFPPRFSGLQFPNYSSELNVNALELDDSALYLCASSFPPGTGNTEAFFGQGTRLTVV.

The chain couples TRBV27 to TRBJ1-6, with D hard to call. CDR1 and CDR2 from the germline V gene are MNHEY and SMNVEV (reference sequence). The V end was cut by 2 bases, the J end by 10 bases, with 12 bases between. CDR3 size: 14 residues. CDR3 protein: CASSLRGLYSPLHF. The CDR3 bases are TGTGCCAGCAGTTTAAGAGGCCTATACTCACCCCTCCACTTT.

The chain recombines TRBV19 with TRBJ1-5; D is ambiguous. The V end was cut by 2 bases, the J end by 5 bases, with 10 bases between. The CDR3 loop spans 14 amino acids. Germline values: CDR1 LNHDA, CDR2 SQIVND (reference sequence). CDR3 bases: TGTGCCAGTAGTATAAAGACTCTGCATCAGCCCCAGCATTTT. It specifies CASSIKTLHQPQHF.

The chain's CDR3 is CASSLGVGAGVTNEKLFF. Written as DNA, the CDR3 is TGTGCCAGCAGTTTAGGGGTCGGCGCGGGTGTCACTAATGAAAAACTGTTTTTT. The gene calls are TRBV28 and TRBJ1-4; D gene unclear. Trimming took 2 bases from V and 2 from J, leaving 18 bases between them. Germline V gene lookup returns CDR1 MDHEN and CDR2 SYDVKM. CDR3 length equals 18 residues. The full variable domain, its missing parts supplied by reference TRBV28 and TRBJ1-4, is DVKVTQSSRYLVKRTGEKVFLECVQDMDHENMFWYRQDPGLGLRLIYFSYDVKMKEKGDIPEGYSVSREKKERFSLILESASTNQTSMYLCASSLGVGAGVTNEKLFFGSGTQLSVL.

V and J are TRBV2 and TRBJ2-2; the D gene is possibly TRBD1 (6 bases). The V end was cut by 6 bases, the J end by 1 base, with 12 bases between. In germline, CDR1 is SNHLY, CDR2 FYNNEI. The CDR3 spans 15 residues. CDR3 sequence: CASRPTGMNTGELFF. The CDR3 coding sequence is TGTGCCAGCAGACCCACAGGGATGAACACCGGGGAGCTGTTTTTT.

The chain couples TRBV5-8 to TRBJ1-2; tentative D call: TRBD1 (5 bases). The CDR3 sequence is 12 residues long. V shed 4 bases and J shed 8 bases, with 12 bases lying between them. The germline CDR1 and CDR2 sequences are SGHTS and YDEGEE. CDR3 residues: CASSAGRGGYTF. The DNA of the CDR3 is TGTGCCAGCAGCGCGGGGAGGGGAGGCTACACCTTC.

The chain carries TRBV10-3 and TRBJ1-3; 7 bases fit TRBD1. This CDR3 is built from 14 residues. Germline lookup yields CDR1 ENHRY and CDR2 SYGVKD. Unmatched junction bases numbered 2, after V lost 6 bases and J lost 0 bases. The CDR3 coding sequence is TGTGCCATCAGAGGGACAGACTCTGGAAACACCATATATTTT. This translates into CAIRGTDSGNTIYF.

The chain couples TRBV7-2 to TRBJ1-6, with no clear D. This CDR3 region has 14 residues. Germline V gene data show CDR1 as SGHTA and CDR2 as FQGNSA. V was cut by 2 bases and J by 6 bases, with 8 bases left in between. CDR3 amino acids: CASSLSSGNSPLHF. CDR3 nucleotides: TGTGCCAGCAGCTTAAGTAGTGGTAATTCACCCCTCCACTTT.

This clone showed up just a few times. This chain connects TRBV28 to TRBJ1-3, with a tentative D call TRBD1 (5 bases). The germline V gene has CDR1 MDHEN and CDR2 SYDVKM. V lost 3 bases to trimming and J lost 0 bases, with 12 bases between them. This CDR3 is 16 amino acids long. The CDR3 sequence is CASSFHGANSGNTIYF. The CDR3 DNA reads TGTGCCAGCAGTTTCCATGGGGCGAACTCTGGAAACACCATATATTTT. Looking up the rest from reference TRBV28 and TRBJ1-3 gives the full variable domain: DVKVTQSSRYLVKRTGEKVFLECVQDMDHENMFWYRQDPGLGLRLIYFSYDVKMKEKGDIPEGYSVSREKKERFSLILESASTNQTSMYLCASSFHGANSGNTIYFGEGSWLTVV.